This entry describes one TCR beta chain. No antigen is known for it. This record comes from a study of cytomegalovirus exposure and HLA in healthy donors. TCRdb keeps only in-frame clones here, not all; method: immunoSEQ multiplex PCR. The sample yields approximately 280,000 clones, roughly 90% seen once. Germline CDR1 reads MGHDK; CDR2 reads SYGVNS. The V and J ends lost 8 bases and 3 bases respectively, with 8 bases between them. The CDR3 covers 11 residues. General study findings and limits: The TCR clusters that emerged in the first cohort tended, a later analysis found, to co-occur in the approximately 110 validation repertoires. In vitro work confirmed that three CMV-associated chains recognize CMV antigens.

The receptor was derived from a woman aged 18-30 years in good health and CMV-seronegative. The genes are TRBV25-1 and TRBJ2-7; TRBD1 might be the D (6 bases). Material: PBMCs. In DNA, the CDR3 is TGTGCCAGCGAACAGGGCTACGAGCAGTACTTC. It codes for CASEQGYEQYF.